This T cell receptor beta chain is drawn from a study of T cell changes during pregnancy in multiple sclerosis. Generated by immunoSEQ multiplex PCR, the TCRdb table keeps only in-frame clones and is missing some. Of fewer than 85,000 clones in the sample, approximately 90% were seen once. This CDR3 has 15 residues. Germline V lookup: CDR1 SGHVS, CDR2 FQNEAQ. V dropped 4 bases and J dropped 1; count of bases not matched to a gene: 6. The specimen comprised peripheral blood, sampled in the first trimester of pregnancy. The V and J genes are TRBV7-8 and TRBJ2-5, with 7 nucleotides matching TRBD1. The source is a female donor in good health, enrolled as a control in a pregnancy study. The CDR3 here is CASSYQRQGQETQYF. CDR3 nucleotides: TGTGCCAGCAGCTACCAGAGACAGGGCCAAGAGACCCAGTACTTC.